This TCR beta chain was observed in a study of shared clonotypes between healthy human individuals. Each subset's genomic DNA was split evenly across several immunoSEQ plates. In the sorted-subset replicate PCRs, around 0.2 ug DNA, 30,000 or so T cell genomes, was used. Libraries were prepared by immunoSEQ multiplex PCR; TCRdb keeps only in-frame clonotypes and omits some of them. The table has approximately 2.1 million clones, 85% to 95% seen once. The CDR3 extends over 13 amino acids. CDR1 MNHEY and CDR2 SVGAGI come from the germline V gene. The V and J ends lost 4 bases and 8 bases, in that order; junction bases with no gene match: 4.

Sequenced sample: naive CD4+ T cells from PBMCs. Subset described: CD45RA+ positively selected. V and J are TRBV6-5 and TRBJ1-1, with 10 bases that match TRBD1. The TCR comes from a man younger than 30 in good health. Some clones in this sample may be carry-over from other donors' samples. The CDR3 loop reads CASSSDRGTEAFF. The CDR3 coding sequence is TGTGCCAGCAGTTCGGACAGGGGGACGGAAGCTTTCTTT.